This T cell receptor (beta chain) was identified in a study of OX40 agonist ivuxolimab in advanced cancers. Findings and caveats of the study: Low normalized T-cell clonal expansion also characterized some of the nonresponders.

The ends were cut back, 4 bases at V and 3 bases at J, with 23 bases in the middle. Germline V gives CDR1 SGHNT, CDR2 YYREEE (reference sequence). The CDR3 spans 17 residues. As concerns this clone: What it recognizes is unknown.

TCRdb's copy holds only in-frame clones and misses some; the assay was immunoSEQ multiplex PCR. Of about 50,000 clones in the sample, less than 90% were seen once. The investigators sampled blood at baseline, at cycle 4 day 1, and at cycle 7 day 1. The starting material was CD4+ or CD8+ T cells sorted from blood, obtained in a trial of the OX40 agonist ivuxolimab. This sequence originates from an adult with an advanced solid tumor such as melanoma, head and neck, liver or kidney cancer. The chain employs TRBV5-4 and TRBJ2-7; TRBD1 is a possible D gene (6 bases). The CDR3 loop reads CASSAPPGTLGYYEQYF. CDR3 nucleotides: TGTGCCAGCAGCGCACCCCCCGGGACACTGGGTTACTACGAGCAGTACTTC. Combining the CDR3 with reference TRBV5-4 and TRBJ2-7 gives the whole variable domain ETGVTQSPTHLIKTRGQQVTLRCSSQSGHNTVSWYQQALGQGPQFIFQYYREEENGRGNFPPRFSGLQFPNYSSELNVNALELDDSALYLCASSAPPGTLGYYEQYFGPGTRLTVT.